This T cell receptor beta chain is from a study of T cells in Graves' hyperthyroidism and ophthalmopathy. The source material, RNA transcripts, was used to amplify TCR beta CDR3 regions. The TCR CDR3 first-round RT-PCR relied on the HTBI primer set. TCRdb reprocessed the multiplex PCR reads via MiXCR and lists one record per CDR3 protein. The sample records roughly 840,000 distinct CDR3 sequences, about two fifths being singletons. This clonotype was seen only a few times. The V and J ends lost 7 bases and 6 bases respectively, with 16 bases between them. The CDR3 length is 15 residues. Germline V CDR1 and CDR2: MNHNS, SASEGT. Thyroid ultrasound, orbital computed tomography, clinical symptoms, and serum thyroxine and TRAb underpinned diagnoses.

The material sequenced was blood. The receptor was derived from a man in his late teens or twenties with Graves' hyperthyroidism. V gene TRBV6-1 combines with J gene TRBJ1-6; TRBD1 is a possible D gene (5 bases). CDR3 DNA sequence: TGTGCCAGCAATAAAGAGGGGCCGGGTAATTCACCCCTCCACTTT. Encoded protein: CASNKEGPGNSPLHF.